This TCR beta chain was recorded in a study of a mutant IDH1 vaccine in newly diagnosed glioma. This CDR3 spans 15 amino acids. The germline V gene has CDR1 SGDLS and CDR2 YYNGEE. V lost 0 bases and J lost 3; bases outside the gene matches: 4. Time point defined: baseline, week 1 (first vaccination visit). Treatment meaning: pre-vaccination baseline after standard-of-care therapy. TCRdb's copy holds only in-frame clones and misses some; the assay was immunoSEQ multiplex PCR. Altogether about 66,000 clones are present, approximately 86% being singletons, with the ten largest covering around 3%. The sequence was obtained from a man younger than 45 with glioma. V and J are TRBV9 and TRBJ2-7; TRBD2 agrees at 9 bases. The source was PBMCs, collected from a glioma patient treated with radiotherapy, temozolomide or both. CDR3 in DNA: TGTGCCAGCAGCGTAGGTAGCGGGGGAAACTACGAGCAGTACTTC. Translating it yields CASSVGSGGNYEQYF.